This record looks at one TCR beta chain sequence and its context. Its matching antigen is unknown. This sample is drawn from a study of T cell responses to AZD1222 COVID-19 vaccine. Study-level background: Second-dose groups at about 4 or about 12 weeks were pooled.

TCRdb's copy holds only in-frame clones and misses some; the assay was immunoSEQ multiplex PCR. The sample has around 150,000 clones, 84% seen once; the top ten hold over 4%. Study-level findings and limits: Sampling that yielded the repertoires occurred only after the peak T cell response. Across the whole spike, CD4 TCRs peaked at regions 160-218 and 743-854.

From germline, CDR1 is SNHLY and CDR2 FYNNEI. V dropped 8 bases and J dropped 7 bases, with 11 bases sitting between them. CDR3 length: 12 residues. The chain combines TRBV2 with TRBJ1-4; D ambiguous. The sample consisted of peripheral blood, taken on day 0 of AZD1222 vaccination. This sequence was found in an adult in good health. The CDR3 loop is CASFRTSEKLFF. The CDR3 bases are TGTGCCAGCTTTAGGACCAGTGAAAAACTGTTTTTT.